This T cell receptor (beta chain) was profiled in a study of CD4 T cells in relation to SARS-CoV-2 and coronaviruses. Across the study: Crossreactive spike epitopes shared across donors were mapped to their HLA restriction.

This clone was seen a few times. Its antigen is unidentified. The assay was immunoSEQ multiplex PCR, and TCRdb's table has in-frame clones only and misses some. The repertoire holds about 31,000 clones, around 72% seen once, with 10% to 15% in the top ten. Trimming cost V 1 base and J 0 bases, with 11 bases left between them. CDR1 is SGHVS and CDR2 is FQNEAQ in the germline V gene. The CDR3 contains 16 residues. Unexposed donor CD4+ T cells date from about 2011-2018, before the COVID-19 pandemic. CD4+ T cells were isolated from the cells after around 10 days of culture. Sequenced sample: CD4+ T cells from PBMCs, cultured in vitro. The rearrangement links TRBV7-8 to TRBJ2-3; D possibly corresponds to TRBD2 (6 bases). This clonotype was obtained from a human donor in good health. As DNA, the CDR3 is TGTGCCAGCAGCTTAGTAGCTGGGGGGAGCACAGATACGCAGTATTTT. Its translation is CASSLVAGGSTDTQYF.